This T cell receptor (beta chain) was observed in a study of blood T cell repertoires in COVID-19. Authors' analysis steps: Amplifying reference gene primers gave estimates of nucleated cell counts. TCRdb's table, derived via immunoSEQ multiplex PCR, lists solely in-frame clones and lacks some. D and trimming come from the DNA, and the V and J calls and clone size come from that table. The table lists about 52,000 clones, about 90% of them singletons. Unmatched junction bases numbered 7, after V lost 7 bases and J lost 5 bases. Germline CDR1 and CDR2: MDHEN and SYDVKM. This CDR3 is 15 amino acids long.

The chain employs TRBV28 and TRBJ1-4; 10 nucleotides agree with TRBD1. The sequencing sample was made of peripheral blood. The clonotype originates from a man at least 80 years old with active or convalescent COVID-19. CDR3 amino acids: CASTRQGAGNEKLFF. The CDR3 nucleotides are TGTGCCAGCACCAGACAGGGGGCTGGGAATGAAAAACTGTTTTTT.